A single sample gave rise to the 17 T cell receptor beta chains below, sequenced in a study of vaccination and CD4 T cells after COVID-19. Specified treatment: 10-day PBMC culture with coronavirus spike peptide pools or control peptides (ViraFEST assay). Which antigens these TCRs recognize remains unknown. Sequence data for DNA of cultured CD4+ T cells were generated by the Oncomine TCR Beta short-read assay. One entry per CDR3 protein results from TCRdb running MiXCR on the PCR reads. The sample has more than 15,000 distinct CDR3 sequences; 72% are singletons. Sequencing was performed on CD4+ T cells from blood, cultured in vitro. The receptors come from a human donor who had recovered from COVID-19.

CDR3 protein: CASSTLGWTLTGGYTF. CDR3 coding DNA: TGTGCCAGTAGTACACTTGGTTGGACCCTAACAGGTGGCTACACCTTC. The chain employs TRBV19 and TRBJ1-2; a possible D gene is TRBD1 (5 bases). Trimming took 4 bases from V and 7 from J, leaving 22 bases between them. The CDR3 loop spans 16 amino acids. CDR1 and CDR2 from the germline V gene are LNHDA and SQIVND (reference sequence).

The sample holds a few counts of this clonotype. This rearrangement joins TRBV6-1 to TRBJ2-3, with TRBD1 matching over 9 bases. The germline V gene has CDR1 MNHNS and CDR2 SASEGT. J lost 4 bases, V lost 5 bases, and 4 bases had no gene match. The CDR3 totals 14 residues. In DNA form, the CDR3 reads TGTGCCAGCAGTAGGGACAGGGAGGCAGATACGCAGTATTTT. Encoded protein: CASSRDREADTQYF.

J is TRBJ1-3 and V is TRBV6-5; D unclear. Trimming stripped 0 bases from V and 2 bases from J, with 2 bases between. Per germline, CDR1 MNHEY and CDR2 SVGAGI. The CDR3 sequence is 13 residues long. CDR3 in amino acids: CASSYSTGNTIYF. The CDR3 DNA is TGTGCCAGCAGTTACTCAACTGGAAACACCATATATTTT.

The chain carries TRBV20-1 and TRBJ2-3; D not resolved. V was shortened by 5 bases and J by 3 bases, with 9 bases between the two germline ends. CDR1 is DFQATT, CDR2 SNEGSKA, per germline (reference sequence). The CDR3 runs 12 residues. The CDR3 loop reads CSAPPFTDTQYF. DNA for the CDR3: TGCAGTGCTCCGCCCTTTACAGATACGCAGTATTTT.

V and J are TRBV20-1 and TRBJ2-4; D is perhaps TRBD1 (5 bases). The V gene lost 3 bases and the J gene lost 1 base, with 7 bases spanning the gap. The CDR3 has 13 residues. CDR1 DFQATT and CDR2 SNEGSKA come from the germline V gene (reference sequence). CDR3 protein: CSASYRAKNIQYF. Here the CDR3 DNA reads TGCAGTGCTAGTTACAGGGCCAAAAACATTCAGTACTTC.

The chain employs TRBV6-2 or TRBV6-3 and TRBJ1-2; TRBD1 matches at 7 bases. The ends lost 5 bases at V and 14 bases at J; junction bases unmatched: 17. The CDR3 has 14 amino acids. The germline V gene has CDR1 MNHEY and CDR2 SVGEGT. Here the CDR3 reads CASSPDGRDSSWTF. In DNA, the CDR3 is TGTGCCAGCAGTCCCGATGGGCGGGACAGTTCGTGGACCTTC.

CDR3 coding DNA: TGCAGTGCTAGCAAAACGGGGTATGGCTACACCTTC. Amino acids: CSASKTGYGYTF. The chain links TRBV20-1 to TRBJ1-2, with D hard to call. CDR3 size: 12 residues. The germline CDR1 and CDR2 sequences are DFQATT and SNEGSKA (reference sequence). Trimming left V 3 bases short and J 5 bases short, with 10 bases between.

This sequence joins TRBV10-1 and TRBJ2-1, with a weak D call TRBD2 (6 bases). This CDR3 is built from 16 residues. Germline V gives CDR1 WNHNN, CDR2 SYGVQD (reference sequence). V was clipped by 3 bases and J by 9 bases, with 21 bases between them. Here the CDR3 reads CASSEGPDGSYAEQFF. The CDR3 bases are TGCGCCAGCAGTGAAGGCCCCGACGGGAGTTACGCTGAGCAGTTCTTC.

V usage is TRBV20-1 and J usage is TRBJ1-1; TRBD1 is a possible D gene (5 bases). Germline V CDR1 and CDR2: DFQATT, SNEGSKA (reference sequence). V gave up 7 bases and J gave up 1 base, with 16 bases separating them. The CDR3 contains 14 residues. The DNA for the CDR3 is TGCAGTGGGTCGGACACGGGAGCGAACACTGAAGCTTTCTTT. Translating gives CSGSDTGANTEAFF.

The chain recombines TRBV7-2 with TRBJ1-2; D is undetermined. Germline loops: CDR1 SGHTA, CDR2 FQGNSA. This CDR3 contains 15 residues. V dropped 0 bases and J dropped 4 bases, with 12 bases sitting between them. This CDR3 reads CASSLAASAGYGYTF. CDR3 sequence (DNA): TGTGCCAGCAGCTTAGCGGCTTCGGCAGGCTATGGCTACACCTTC.

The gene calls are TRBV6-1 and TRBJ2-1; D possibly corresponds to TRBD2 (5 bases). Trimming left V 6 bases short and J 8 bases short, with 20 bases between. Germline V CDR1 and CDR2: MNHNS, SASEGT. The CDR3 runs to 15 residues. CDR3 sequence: CASSSPGKRAHEQFF. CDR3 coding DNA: TGTGCCAGCAGCTCACCCGGGAAAAGGGCCCATGAGCAGTTCTTC.

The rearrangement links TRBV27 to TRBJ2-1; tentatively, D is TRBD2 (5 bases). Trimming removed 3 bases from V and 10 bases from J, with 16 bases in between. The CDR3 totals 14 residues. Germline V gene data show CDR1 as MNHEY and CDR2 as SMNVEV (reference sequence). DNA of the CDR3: TGTGCCAGCAGTTTGGGGTCGGGATTAGGCGAGCAGTTCTTC. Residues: CASSLGSGLGEQFF.

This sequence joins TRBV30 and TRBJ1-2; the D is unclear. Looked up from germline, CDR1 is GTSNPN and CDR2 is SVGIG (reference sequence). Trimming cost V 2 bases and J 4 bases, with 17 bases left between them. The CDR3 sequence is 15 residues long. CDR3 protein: CAWSPYIRASYGYTF. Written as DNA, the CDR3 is TGTGCCTGGAGTCCGTACATAAGGGCTTCCTATGGCTACACCTTC.

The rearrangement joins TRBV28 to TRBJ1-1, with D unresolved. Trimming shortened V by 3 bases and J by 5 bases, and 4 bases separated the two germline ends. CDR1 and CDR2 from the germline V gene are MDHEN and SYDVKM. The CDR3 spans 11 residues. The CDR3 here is CASSFRTEAFF. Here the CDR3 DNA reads TGTGCCAGCAGTTTCCGGACTGAAGCTTTCTTT.

The CDR3, as DNA: TGTGCCAGCACCAGAACGATGGGGGAGCAGTACTTC. Its translation: CASTRTMGEQYF. The V gene is TRBV7-9, the J gene TRBJ2-7; no definite D call. Germline V gene sequence: CDR1 SEHNR, CDR2 FQNEAQ (reference sequence). The CDR3 is 12 amino acids. The V gene lost 7 bases and the J gene lost 7 bases, with 14 bases spanning the gap.

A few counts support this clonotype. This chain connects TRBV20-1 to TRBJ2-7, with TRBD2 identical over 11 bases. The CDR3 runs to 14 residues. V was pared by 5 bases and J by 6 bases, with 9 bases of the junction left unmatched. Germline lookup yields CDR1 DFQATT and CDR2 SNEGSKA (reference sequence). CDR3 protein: CSAGLAGGLGEQYF. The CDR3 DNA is TGCAGTGCTGGCTTAGCGGGAGGGCTGGGCGAGCAGTACTTC.

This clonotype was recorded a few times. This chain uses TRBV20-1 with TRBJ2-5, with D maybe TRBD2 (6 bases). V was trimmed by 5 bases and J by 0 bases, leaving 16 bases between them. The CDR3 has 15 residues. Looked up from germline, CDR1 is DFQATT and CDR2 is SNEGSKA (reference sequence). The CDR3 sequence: CSAYRGGGYQETQYF. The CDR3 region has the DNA TGCAGTGCTTACCGCGGAGGAGGGTACCAAGAGACCCAGTACTTC.